The sequence of this TCR beta chain was determined in a study of cytomegalovirus exposure and HLA in healthy donors. V was pared by 2 bases and J by 2 bases, with 3 bases of the junction left unmatched. CDR1 is KGHSH and CDR2 is LQKENI in the germline V gene. This CDR3 has 14 amino acids. The PCR was carried out with 60 Vbeta primers and 13 Jbeta primers. Some clones are missing from TCRdb's copy, which holds only in-frame ones; the method was immunoSEQ multiplex PCR. The repertoire holds 210,000 or so clones, with 70% to 85% as singletons. The specimen sequenced was PBMCs. The chain is built from TRBV18 and TRBJ2-7, with 7 positions matching TRBD1. This clonotype was obtained from a woman between 55 and 75 years old in good health and CMV-seropositive. CDR3 in DNA: TGTGCCAGCTCACCAGCAGGGGGAACCTACGAGCAGTACTTC. Translated: CASSPAGGTYEQYF.